The 30 T cell receptor beta chains presented below share a single source sample, sequenced in a study of cytomegalovirus exposure and HLA in healthy donors. The PCR had 60 Vbeta and 13 Jbeta primers. Clones were read by immunoSEQ multiplex PCR, and TCRdb kept only the in-frame ones, dropping some. In the table there are about 180,000 clones, 77% of which are singletons. Sequencing was done on a sample of PBMCs. The origin of the receptors is a man between 18 and 29 years old in good health and CMV-seronegative.

This chain joins TRBV16 and TRBJ2-1, with D possibly being TRBD1 (6 bases). Trimming took off 7 bases at V and 0 bases at J, with 13 bases between the two ends. The CDR3 is made up of 15 amino acids. Germline lookup yields CDR1 KGHSY and CDR2 FQNENV. This chain's CDR3 is CASTRTGSSYNEQFF. The CDR3 coding sequence is TGTGCCAGCACCCGTACAGGGAGCTCCTACAATGAGCAGTTCTTC.

The chain carries TRBV7-2 and TRBJ1-1; D uncertain. The CDR3 loop spans 14 amino acids. V was pared by 5 bases and J by 0 bases, with 10 bases between. Germline V CDR1 and CDR2: SGHTA, FQGNSA. CDR3 protein: CASSVRSVNTEAFF. Written as DNA, the CDR3 is TGTGCCAGCAGCGTTCGAAGCGTGAACACTGAAGCTTTCTTT. The full variable domain, in which reference TRBV7-2 and TRBJ1-1 provide the parts outside the CDR3, is GAGVSQSPSNKVTEKGKDVELRCDPISGHTALYWYRQSLGQGLEFLIYFQGNSAPDKSGLPSDRFSAERTGGSVSTLTIQRTQQEDSAVYLCASSVRSVNTEAFFGQGTRLTVV.

The rearrangement uses TRBV21-1 and TRBJ2-3; no DNA check was done on the table's D call, TRBD1. TRBV21-1 is a listed pseudogene. CDR3 size: 13 residues. The CDR3 region is CASSRQGADTQYF. CDR3 nucleotide sequence: TGTGCCAGCAGTCGACAGGGCGCAGATACGCAGTATTTT.

This rearrangement joins TRBV29-1 to TRBJ2-4; a possible D gene is TRBD2 (6 bases). Germline CDR1 reads SQVTM; CDR2 reads ANQGSEA. This CDR3 has 13 amino acids. Trimming removed 7 bases from V and 4 bases from J, with 14 bases in between. Here the CDR3 reads CSAQGGGKNIQYF. CDR3 DNA sequence: TGCAGCGCCCAAGGTGGGGGGAAAAACATTCAGTACTTC.

This CDR3 is CASSVGLDREAFF. Here the CDR3 DNA reads TGTGCCAGCAGCGTAGGATTGGACAGGGAAGCTTTCTTT. V usage is TRBV9 and J usage is TRBJ1-1; 7 bases match TRBD1. The germline CDR1 and CDR2 sequences are SGDLS and YYNGEE. The CDR3 totals 13 residues. The trim removed 0 bases at V and 8 bases at J, leaving 4 bases unmatched.

J is TRBJ2-2 and V is TRBV9, with 9 bases lining up with TRBD2. This CDR3 has 17 amino acids. J was trimmed by 7 bases and V by 4 bases; bases with no gene match: 14. Germline V CDR1 and CDR2: SGDLS, YYNGEE. As DNA, the CDR3 is TGTGCCAGCAGCCCAATGGGGCGGGGGGGCGCCGGCGGGGAGCTGTTTTTT. Translating gives CASSPMGRGGAGGELFF.

The chain links TRBV5-1 to TRBJ1-6, with TRBD1 matching over 7 bases. The CDR3 loop spans 14 amino acids. J lost 9 bases, V lost 1 base, and 4 bases had no gene match. Germline values: CDR1 SGHRS, CDR2 YFSETQ. This CDR3 is CASSLQGESSPLHF. CDR3 DNA sequence: TGCGCCAGCAGCTTGCAGGGGGAGAGTTCACCCCTCCACTTT.

This clone came up once. The chain uses TRBV7-2 and TRBJ2-1; 11 nucleotides line up with TRBD2. CDR1 SGHTA and CDR2 FQGNSA come from the germline V gene. The junction had 8 bases not matched to a gene; V was cut back by 3 bases and J by 7 bases. CDR3 length: 16 amino acids. The CDR3 protein is CASSFGFSGGENEQFF. The CDR3 bases are TGTGCCAGCAGCTTTGGTTTTAGCGGGGGGGAGAATGAGCAGTTCTTC.

The V call is TRBV5-1, the J call TRBJ2-4, with D possibly TRBD2 on 5 matching bases. The CDR3 spans 13 residues. Trimming removed 2 bases from V and 9 bases from J, with 12 bases in between. CDR1 is SGHRS, CDR2 YFSETQ, per germline. This CDR3 reads CASSFLEEGIQYF. In DNA, the CDR3 is TGCGCCAGCAGCTTCCTAGAAGAGGGCATTCAGTACTTC. The variable domain in full, with the rest retrieved from reference TRBV5-1 and TRBJ2-4, is KAGVTQTPRYLIKTRGQQVTLSCSPISGHRSVSWYQQTPGQGLQFLFEYFSETQRNKGNFPGRFSGRQFSNSRSEMNVSTLELGDSALYLCASSFLEEGIQYFGAGTRLSVL.

This clone was recorded many times. The V call is TRBV2, the J call TRBJ2-7, with D possibly matching TRBD1 (5 bases). Trimming removed 6 bases from V and 0 bases from J, with 6 bases in between. Germline CDR1 and CDR2: SNHLY and FYNNEI. The CDR3 extends over 12 amino acids. In nucleotides, the CDR3 is TGTGCCAGCAGGGACAACTCCTACGAGCAGTACTTC. It encodes CASRDNSYEQYF.

A single count supports this clone. The gene calls are TRBV5-1 and TRBJ2-3; a weak D match, TRBD2 (5 bases). V was cut by 4 bases and J by 3 bases, with 15 bases left in between. Germline V gene lookup returns CDR1 SGHRS and CDR2 YFSETQ. The CDR3 length is 15 residues. The DNA for the CDR3 is TGCGCCAGCAGCACCTTCGTAGGGAGTACAGATACGCAGTATTTT. It encodes CASSTFVGSTDTQYF.

CDR3 bases: TGTGCCAGCAGCAAAAGGCCTCTCCCTACGAGGCAGAGGGGGAGGGCAGATACGCAGTATTTT. Protein product: CASSKRPLPTRQRGRADTQYF. This chain uses TRBV21-1 with TRBJ2-3; TRBD2 was called by the table and not checked on the DNA. TRBV21-1 is annotated as a pseudogene. The CDR3 length is 21 residues.

The J gene is TRBJ2-3, the V gene TRBV7-2, with 8 bases aligning to TRBD2. V dropped 1 base and J dropped 1; count of bases not matched to a gene: 4. CDR3 length: 16 amino acids. Germline V CDR1 and CDR2: SGHTA, FQGNSA. The CDR3 DNA reads as TGTGCCAGCAGCTTAGTTGCGGGGGGACGCACAGATACGCAGTATTTT. Protein: CASSLVAGGRTDTQYF.

The chain combines TRBV30 with TRBJ2-5; D is undetermined. The CDR3 length is 10 residues. The V gene's germline CDR1 is GTSNPN and CDR2 SVGIG (reference sequence). The V end was cut by 5 bases, the J end by 3 bases, with 4 bases between. The CDR3 nucleotides are TGTGCCTGGTCGGAAGAGACCCAGTACTTC. It encodes CAWSEETQYF.

This clone has only one observation. The V and J genes are TRBV6-1 and TRBJ1-1; the D is unclear. Germline V CDR1 and CDR2: MNHNS, SASEGT. The CDR3 spans 13 residues. With 6 bases removed from V and 7 bases from J, the gap between germline ends came to 15 bases. The CDR3 DNA is TGTGCCAGCAGCCCCAGCGATACGGGTGAAGCTTTCTTT. Amino acids: CASSPSDTGEAFF.

The V and J genes are TRBV7-8 and TRBJ1-1; D uncertain. V lost 6 bases, J lost 1 base, and 18 bases lay in between. CDR3 size: 16 residues. Germline V CDR1 and CDR2: SGHVS, FQNEAQ. This CDR3 reads CASSYYGQWQNTEAFF. The DNA of the CDR3 is TGTGCCAGCAGTTATTATGGCCAGTGGCAGAACACTGAAGCTTTCTTT.

V and J are TRBV5-4 and TRBJ2-7, with D perhaps TRBD2 (6 bases). V was clipped by 0 bases and J by 4 bases, with 14 bases between them. Germline CDR1 is SGHNT and CDR2 is YYREEE (reference sequence). The CDR3 covers 15 residues. The CDR3 coding sequence is TGTGCCAGCAGCTTGGCCGCCGGGGGACCGTACGAGCAGTACTTC. Its translation is CASSLAAGGPYEQYF. The full variable domain, rest sourced from reference TRBV5-4 and TRBJ2-7, is ETGVTQSPTHLIKTRGQQVTLRCSSQSGHNTVSWYQQALGQGPQFIFQYYREEENGRGNFPPRFSGLQFPNYSSELNVNALELDDSALYLCASSLAAGGPYEQYFGPGTRLTVT.

The chain joins TRBV30 to TRBJ1-5; D perhaps matches TRBD1 (6 bases). The germline gives CDR1 GTSNPN, CDR2 SVGIG (reference sequence). V was pared by 5 bases and J by 4 bases, with 15 bases between. The CDR3 sequence is 14 residues long. In DNA, the CDR3 is TGTGCCTGGTCCACAGGGAAGGGGAATCAGCCCCAGCATTTT. Protein sequence: CAWSTGKGNQPQHF.

The J gene is TRBJ2-1, the V gene TRBV9; 8 bases agree with TRBD2. After removal of 3 bases from V and 2 bases from J, the junction contained 4 bases not matched to a gene. The CDR3 runs to 15 residues. The germline V gene encodes CDR1 SGDLS and CDR2 YYNGEE. The CDR3 DNA reads as TGTGCCAGCAGCGCGACTAGCGTTGCCTACAATGAGCAGTTCTTC. This encodes CASSATSVAYNEQFF.

The chain is built from TRBV6-5 and TRBJ2-1, with 11 bases that match TRBD1. There are 15 residues in the CDR3. Germline V gene data show CDR1 as MNHEY and CDR2 as SVGAGI. V dropped 3 bases and J dropped 7; count of bases not matched to a gene: 5. Here the CDR3 reads CASSYGQGALNEQFF. CDR3 nucleotides: TGTGCCAGCAGTTATGGACAGGGGGCTTTGAATGAGCAGTTCTTC.

V is TRBV11-3 and J is TRBJ2-7; D is perhaps TRBD1 (5 bases). The CDR3 sequence is 18 residues long. Germline loops: CDR1 SGHNT, CDR2 YENEEA. V was clipped by 0 bases and J by 0 bases, with 18 bases between them. CDR3 DNA sequence: TGTGCCAGCAGCTTAGATTATGCCCCCGCGACAGTCTCCTACGAGCAGTACTTC. This sequence encodes CASSLDYAPATVSYEQYF.

The sample holds many counts of this clone. The CDR3 here is CASSGGLGKLFF. CDR3 sequence (DNA): TGTGCCAGCAGCGGGGGGCTGGGAAAACTGTTTTTT. V gene TRBV6-6 combines with J gene TRBJ1-4; weak D call: TRBD1 (6 bases). The V and J ends lost 6 bases and 10 bases respectively, with 12 bases between them. The CDR3 loop spans 12 amino acids. The V gene's germline CDR1 is MNHNY and CDR2 SVGAGI (reference sequence).

The chain has TRBV5-4 and TRBJ2-3; 9 positions match TRBD2. V lost 3 bases, J lost 1 base, and 6 bases stayed unmatched. The V gene's germline CDR1 is SGHNT and CDR2 YYREEE (reference sequence). The CDR3 loop spans 16 amino acids. The CDR3 nucleotides are TGTGCCAGCAGCTCCACCCAGCGGGAGGGCACAGATACGCAGTATTTT. Translation gives CASSSTQREGTDTQYF.

This clone was detected only once. The chain joins TRBV29-1 to TRBJ2-7, with TRBD1 identical over 8 bases. The germline V gene has CDR1 SQVTM and CDR2 ANQGSEA. J was trimmed by 2 bases and V by 4 bases; bases with no gene match: 4. The CDR3 has 13 amino acids. The CDR3 DNA follows: TGCAGCGTTGGGGACAGGATTACCTACGAGCAGTACTTC. Translation gives CSVGDRITYEQYF.

This clone has just a few counts. The CDR3 sequence is CATSRGHRYEQYF. For the CDR3, the DNA is TGTGCCACCAGCAGAGGACACCGATACGAGCAGTACTTC. The chain combines TRBV15 with TRBJ2-7; no firm D call. The CDR3 totals 13 residues. V lost 1 base and J 4 bases, leaving 8 bases between the germline ends. The V gene's germline CDR1 is LNHNV and CDR2 YYDKDF (reference sequence).

J is TRBJ2-7 and V is TRBV9, with 7 bases identical to TRBD2. The CDR3 extends over 14 amino acids. Germline lookup yields CDR1 SGDLS and CDR2 YYNGEE. Trimming cost V 1 base and J 6 bases; bases outside gene matches: 7. CDR3 residues: CASSVMAGVGEQYF. The DNA of the CDR3 is TGTGCCAGCAGCGTAATGGCGGGGGTTGGCGAGCAGTACTTC.

This clone was observed a few times. The chain carries TRBV30 and TRBJ2-3; no clear D. Trimming took off 4 bases at V and 7 bases at J, with 12 bases between the two ends. Germline V gives CDR1 GTSNPN, CDR2 SVGIG (reference sequence). The CDR3 has 12 amino acids. The CDR3 loop reads CAWKVGGHTQYF. The CDR3 bases are TGTGCCTGGAAAGTCGGTGGGCATACGCAGTATTTT.

V usage is TRBV28 and J usage is TRBJ1-1; D possibly corresponds to TRBD1 (6 bases). The germline gives CDR1 MDHEN, CDR2 SYDVKM. With 3 bases removed from V and 4 bases from J, the gap between germline ends came to 6 bases. CDR3 length equals 12 residues. CDR3: CASSFRGTEAFF. The CDR3 bases are TGTGCCAGCAGTTTCAGGGGCACTGAAGCTTTCTTT.

This chain connects TRBV6-5 to TRBJ1-2; the D is unclear. CDR3 size: 16 residues. Trimming shortened V by 0 bases and J by 2 bases, and 13 bases separated the two germline ends. Germline loops: CDR1 MNHEY, CDR2 SVGAGI. The CDR3 loop is CASSYSIFMENYGYTF. CDR3 nucleotide sequence: TGTGCCAGCAGTTACTCGATTTTTATGGAGAACTATGGCTACACCTTC.

This clone was recorded once. The rearrangement uses TRBV19 and TRBJ1-5; the D is unclear. V dropped 3 bases and J dropped 2 bases, with 11 bases sitting between them. This CDR3 is built from 15 residues. The germline gives CDR1 LNHDA, CDR2 SQIVND (reference sequence). Here the CDR3 reads CASSMGGFGNQPQHF. CDR3 nucleotides: TGTGCCAGTAGTATGGGAGGGTTTGGCAATCAGCCCCAGCATTTT. Looking up the rest from reference TRBV19 and TRBJ1-5 gives the full variable domain: DGGITQSPKYLFRKEGQNVTLSCEQNLNHDAMYWYRQDPGQGLRLIYYSQIVNDFQKGDIAEGYSVSREKKESFPLTVTSAQKNPTAFYLCASSMGGFGNQPQHFGDGTRLSIL.